This passage covers 14 T cell receptor beta chains from one sample sequenced in a study of blood T cell repertoires in COVID-19. Assay: immunoSEQ multiplex PCR; the TCRdb copy retains only in-frame clones and omits some. The sample carries tens of thousands of clones, about 88% recorded once. The sequencing sample was made of peripheral blood. These receptors were taken from an elderly woman with active or convalescent COVID-19.

The chain is built from TRBV20-1 and TRBJ1-2, with D perhaps matching TRBD1 (5 bases). CDR1 is DFQATT and CDR2 is SNEGSKA in the germline V gene (reference sequence). With 3 bases removed from V and 4 bases from J, the gap between germline ends came to 12 bases. This CDR3 spans 13 amino acids. The CDR3, as DNA: TGCAGTGCTAGTGGCGACAGTATCTATGGCTACACCTTC. Amino acids: CSASGDSIYGYTF.

This chain links TRBV7-2 with TRBJ1-4, with D possibly being TRBD1 (5 bases). V lost 0 bases, J lost 8 bases, and 16 bases lay in between. The CDR3 length is 16 residues. Germline V gene lookup returns CDR1 SGHTA and CDR2 FQGNSA. In DNA, the CDR3 is TGTGCCAGCAGCTTAGCGTTTTCGGGGGGGACCGAAAAACTGTTTTTT. Translating gives CASSLAFSGGTEKLFF.

This chain joins TRBV18 and TRBJ1-4, with no clear D. Germline V gene data show CDR1 as KGHSH and CDR2 as LQKENI. CDR3 length: 15 amino acids. Trimming removed 2 bases at V and 7 bases at J, with 14 bases between. For the CDR3, the DNA is TGTGCCAGCTCACCATCGGGAGGTCGGGCTGAAAAACTGTTTTTT. It codes for CASSPSGGRAEKLFF.

This clone occurred a few times. J is TRBJ2-7 and V is TRBV19, with TRBD1 identical over 7 bases. From germline, CDR1 is LNHDA and CDR2 SQIVND (reference sequence). Unmatched junction bases numbered 2, after V lost 1 base and J lost 2 bases. CDR3 length equals 14 residues. This CDR3 reads CASSIGTGTYEQYF. The CDR3 region has the DNA TGTGCCAGTAGTATAGGGACAGGAACCTACGAGCAGTACTTC.

The chain couples TRBV25-1 to TRBJ2-3, with D tentatively TRBD2 (5 bases). Trimming took off 7 bases at V and 2 bases at J, with 13 bases between the two ends. Germline V lookup: CDR1 MGHDK, CDR2 SYGVNS. The CDR3 covers 14 residues. In DNA form, the CDR3 reads TGTGCCAGCATCCCGGGGAGCTACACAGATACGCAGTATTTT. It encodes CASIPGSYTDTQYF.

This chain uses TRBV5-5 with TRBJ1-6, with 8 bases fitting TRBD1. Germline CDR1 SGHKS, CDR2 YYEKEE (reference sequence). The V segment lost 2 bases and the J segment 5 bases; nucleotides outside the gene matches: 3. The CDR3 runs 15 residues. CDR3 nucleotides: TGTGCCAGCAGCTTCAGGACAGGGAATAATTCACCCCTCCACTTT. Residues: CASSFRTGNNSPLHF. Supplemented by reference TRBV5-5 and TRBJ1-6, the full variable domain reads DAGVTQSPTHLIKTRGQQVTLRCSPISGHKSVSWYQQVLGQGPQFIFQYYEKEERGRGNFPDRFSARQFPNYSSELNVNALLLGDSALYLCASSFRTGNNSPLHFGNGTRLTVT.

The chain combines TRBV28 with TRBJ1-1; the match to TRBD1 covers 7 bases. Germline CDR1 MDHEN, CDR2 SYDVKM. The CDR3 is made up of 14 amino acids. Unmatched junction bases numbered 14, after V lost 5 bases and J lost 11 bases. CDR3 sequence: CASSRDRLEHLAFF. CDR3 sequence (DNA): TGTGCCAGCAGTAGGGACAGACTAGAACACTTGGCTTTCTTT.

CDR3 bases: TGTGCCAGCTCACCTTTCCGGGACACGGCTTACAATGAGCAGTTCTTC. It codes for CASSPFRDTAYNEQFF. The genes are TRBV18 and TRBJ2-1; perhaps TRBD1 as D (6 bases). CDR3 size: 16 residues. With 3 bases removed from V and 4 bases from J, the gap between germline ends came to 16 bases. Looked up from germline, CDR1 is KGHSH and CDR2 is LQKENI. Looking up the rest from reference TRBV18 and TRBJ2-1 gives the full variable domain: NAGVMQNPRHLVRRRGQEARLRCSPMKGHSHVYWYRQLPEEGLKFMVYLQKENIIDESGMPKERFSAEFPKEGPSILRIQQVVRGDSAAYFCASSPFRDTAYNEQFFGPGTRLTVL.

This rearrangement joins TRBV19 to TRBJ1-1; D uncertain. Germline assignment: CDR1 LNHDA and CDR2 SQIVND (reference sequence). The CDR3 has 16 residues. V was pared by 6 bases and J by 0 bases, with 17 bases between. As DNA, the CDR3 is TGTGCCAGTAGAAGCGGGCACCAGAACATGAACACTGAAGCTTTCTTT. Its translation: CASRSGHQNMNTEAFF.

CDR3 DNA: TGCGCCAGCAGCTCCACCGCCGGGTTGGAGACCCAGTACTTC. Translating it yields CASSSTAGLETQYF. The rearrangement joins TRBV5-1 to TRBJ2-5, with D hard to call. Germline V CDR1 and CDR2: SGHRS, YFSETQ. The CDR3 extends over 14 amino acids. V was cut by 3 bases and J by 5 bases, with 14 bases left in between. Drawing the rest from reference TRBV5-1 and TRBJ2-5, the complete variable domain is KAGVTQTPRYLIKTRGQQVTLSCSPISGHRSVSWYQQTPGQGLQFLFEYFSETQRNKGNFPGRFSGRQFSNSRSEMNVSTLELGDSALYLCASSSTAGLETQYFGPGTRLLVL.

The chain employs TRBV5-6 and TRBJ1-5; D is perhaps TRBD1 (6 bases). The CDR3 is 15 amino acids. Germline V gives CDR1 SGHDT, CDR2 YYEEEE. V lost 0 bases, J lost 7 bases, and 14 bases lay in between. The CDR3 region has the DNA TGTGCCAGCAGCTTGGCGTTGGGGGCAGGGCAGCCCCAGCATTTT. Translating gives CASSLALGAGQPQHF.

V is TRBV5-4 and J is TRBJ2-2, with unresolved D. V lost 3 bases, J lost 3 bases, and 6 bases lay in between. The CDR3 contains 13 residues. Looked up from germline, CDR1 is SGHNT and CDR2 is YYREEE (reference sequence). The CDR3: CASSSQDTGELFF. As DNA, the CDR3 is TGTGCCAGCAGCTCGCAGGACACCGGGGAGCTGTTTTTT.

CDR3 DNA: TGCGCCAGCAGCCCGGTGGGCGGGGGGAAAGAGACCCAGTACTTC. It encodes CASSPVGGGKETQYF. This chain uses TRBV5-1 with TRBJ2-5; 8 bases match TRBD2. Germline V gene lookup returns CDR1 SGHRS and CDR2 YFSETQ. There are 15 residues in the CDR3. V lost 4 bases, J lost 3 bases, and 8 bases stayed unmatched.

This chain connects TRBV28 to TRBJ1-2, with 8 positions matching TRBD1. J gave up 8 bases and V 6 bases, and 11 bases lay outside the gene matches. CDR3 length: 14 residues. Germline assignment: CDR1 MDHEN and CDR2 SYDVKM. The CDR3 sequence is CASRFPGQDRGYTF. CDR3 in DNA: TGTGCCAGCAGATTTCCGGGACAGGATCGCGGCTACACCTTC.